The rows below give T cell receptor beta chains drawn from one sample of a study of cytomegalovirus exposure and HLA in healthy donors. Produced via immunoSEQ multiplex PCR; TCRdb's table is partial and in-frame only. Of 180,000 or so clones in the sample, 70% to 90% were seen once. Sequenced: PBMCs. Source of these receptors: a woman aged 25-40 years in good health and CMV-seronegative. Both conserved end residues are trimmed from each CDR3. Each record gives: J gene, CDR3 length, V gene, CDR3 protein.

J gene: TRBJ2-1
CDR3 length: 13
V gene: TRBV10-1
CDR3 protein: ASSALGGGAGEQF

J gene: TRBJ2-7
CDR3 length: 11
V gene: TRBV27
CDR3 protein: ASRGTGNYEQY

J gene: TRBJ2-7
CDR3 length: 12
V gene: TRBV28
CDR3 protein: VVTVGGSSYEQY

J gene: TRBJ2-7
CDR3 length: 13
V gene: TRBV13
CDR3 protein: ASSLTQGEPYEQY

J gene: TRBJ2-3
CDR3 length: 13
V gene: TRBV6-5
CDR3 protein: ASSFQGQGTDTQY

J gene: TRBJ2-7
CDR3 length: 12
V gene: TRBV27
CDR3 protein: ASSSREGLDEQY

J gene: TRBJ2-1
CDR3 length: 13
V gene: TRBV6-5
CDR3 protein: ASSYKRVKNNEQF

J gene: TRBJ2-1
CDR3 length: 13
V gene: TRBV9
CDR3 protein: ASSDSVAGYNEQF

J gene: TRBJ2-1
CDR3 length: 12
V gene: TRBV2
CDR3 protein: ASRGLAGVHEQF

J gene: TRBJ2-1
CDR3 length: 11
V gene: TRBV6-6
CDR3 protein: ASRFLAPNEQF

J gene: TRBJ2-3
CDR3 length: 12
V gene: TRBV4-1
CDR3 protein: ASSQRGGTDTQY

J gene: TRBJ1-2
CDR3 length: 13
V gene: TRBV5-1
CDR3 protein: ASSPWTGENYGYT

J gene: TRBJ1-5
CDR3 length: 12
V gene: TRBV5-1
CDR3 protein: ASSFTGGSQPQH

J gene: TRBJ1-1
CDR3 length: 14
V gene: TRBV28
CDR3 protein: ASSLPGNRGNTEAF

J gene: TRBJ2-7
CDR3 length: 14
V gene: TRBV6-5
CDR3 protein: ASSYVSGTGSLVQY

J gene: TRBJ2-2
CDR3 length: 14
V gene: TRBV28
CDR3 protein: ASTLYGESHTGELF

J gene: TRBJ2-5
CDR3 length: 12
V gene: TRBV28
CDR3 protein: ASSPLAVGETQY

J gene: TRBJ2-5
CDR3 length: 10
V gene: TRBV6-5
CDR3 protein: ASSDRQETQY

J gene: TRBJ2-1
CDR3 length: 10
V gene: TRBV27
CDR3 protein: ASSPWTGIEF

J gene: TRBJ2-1
CDR3 length: 13
V gene: TRBV10-1
CDR3 protein: ASSEGQGARDEQF

J gene: TRBJ2-1
CDR3 length: 13
V gene: TRBV19
CDR3 protein: ASSNTDTFYNEQF

J gene: TRBJ2-5
CDR3 length: 14
V gene: TRBV9
CDR3 protein: ASSGGTSGYQETQY

J gene: TRBJ2-4
CDR3 length: 14
V gene: TRBV11-2
CDR3 protein: ASRNKTGGLRDIQY